The rows below give T cell receptor beta chains drawn from one sample of a study of blood T cell repertoires in COVID-19. Libraries were prepared by immunoSEQ multiplex PCR; TCRdb keeps only in-frame clonotypes and omits some of them. In the table there are under 250,000 clones, 81% of which are singletons. Sequencing used PBMCs or T cells enriched from blood (not recorded which). All receptors come from a woman aged 45-65 years with acute COVID-19. Both conserved end residues are part of each CDR3. Each record gives: J gene, D gene, clone size, V gene, CDR3 protein, CDR3 DNA. D genes are given only for firm matches. Clone size is shown for a subset of rows, as once, few, many or a class of expanded clone.

>TRBJ2-2|TRBD1|.|TRBV19
CASRGQGAFAGELFF
TGTGCCAGTAGGGGACAGGGGGCGTTCGCCGGGGAGCTGTTTTTT
>TRBJ2-3|.|.|TRBV4-2
CASSRGTDLRADTQYF
TGTGCCAGCAGCCGCGGGACAGACCTGAGGGCAGATACGCAGTATTTT
>TRBJ2-1|TRBD2|.|TRBV7-2
CASSLARAGGVGEQFF
TGTGCCAGCAGCTTAGCGCGAGCGGGGGGAGTCGGTGAGCAGTTCTTC
>TRBJ2-7|TRBD2|.|TRBV5-5
CASSPTGGTGGEQYF
TGTGCCAGCAGCCCGACGGGGGGAACAGGAGGCGAGCAGTACTTC
>TRBJ2-4|.|.|TRBV7-8
CASSLGTFVAKNIQYF
TGTGCCAGCAGCTTAGGGACTTTTGTGGCCAAAAACATTCAGTACTTC
>TRBJ1-5|TRBD1|few|TRBV19
CASSPKGGQGIYSNQPQHF
TGTGCCAGTAGTCCAAAGGGGGGACAGGGAATTTATAGCAATCAGCCCCAGCATTTT
>TRBJ1-6|TRBD1|.|TRBV19
CASRRDRTSSPLHF
TGTGCCAGTAGAAGGGACAGGACGAGTTCACCCCTCCACTTT
>TRBJ1-1|.|.|TRBV7-2
CASSLGPTVGTEAFF
TGTGCCAGCAGCTTAGGCCCCACAGTTGGCACTGAAGCTTTCTTT
>TRBJ2-1|TRBD1|.|TRBV13
CASSPGWDRGRISEQFF
TGTGCCAGCAGCCCCGGGTGGGACAGGGGGCGGATCAGTGAGCAGTTCTTC
>TRBJ1-4|TRBD1|.|TRBV28
CASRTLGGQGVEKLFF
TGTGCCAGCAGAACTCTAGGGGGACAGGGTGTTGAAAAACTGTTTTTT
>TRBJ2-3|.|.|TRBV2
CASSESADTQYF
TGTGCCAGCAGTGAAAGTGCGGATACGCAGTATTTT
>TRBJ1-6|.|.|TRBV30
CAWSVQGGDYNSPLHF
TGTGCCTGGAGTGTACAAGGGGGGGACTATAATTCACCCCTCCACTTT
>TRBJ1-4|.|.|TRBV15
CATSDHGRQWTTNEKLFF
TGTGCCACCAGCGACCACGGGAGACAGTGGACAACTAATGAAAAACTGTTTTTT
>TRBJ2-1|.|.|TRBV10-3
CAIRRVIGLRGSDNEQFF
TGTGCCATCAGAAGGGTAATCGGCTTGCGGGGCTCCGACAATGAGCAGTTCTTC
>TRBJ1-2|.|.|TRBV25-1
CASSDFSYGYTF
TGTGCCAGCAGTGACTTCTCCTATGGCTACACCTTC
>TRBJ1-2|TRBD1|.|TRBV24-1
CATSDTGTAYGYTF
TGTGCCACCAGTGACACCGGGACAGCCTATGGCTACACCTTC
>TRBJ1-5|.|.|TRBV3-1/TRBV3-2
CASSQGDTSRPQHF
TGTGCCAGCAGCCAAGGGGACACCTCTAGGCCCCAGCATTTT
>TRBJ1-4|TRBD1|.|TRBV28
CASSFPLLSWTGDPSTNEKLFF
TGTGCCAGCAGTTTCCCTCTCTTGAGTTGGACAGGCGATCCTTCAACTAATGAAAAACTGTTTTTT
>TRBJ1-5|.|.|TRBV19
CASSTGNNRAGNQPQHF
TGTGCCAGTAGCACAGGCAACAACAGGGCTGGCAATCAGCCCCAGCATTTT
>TRBJ1-2|TRBD1|.|TRBV9
CASSVATAGQDYGYTF
TGTGCCAGCAGCGTAGCCACTGCAGGACAGGACTATGGCTACACCTTC
>TRBJ2-7|.|once|TRBV28
CASSSYRDTTYEQYF
TGTGCCAGCAGTTCTTACCGGGACACCACCTACGAGCAGTACTTC
>TRBJ2-3|.|.|TRBV5-3
CARSVRGPRGDTQYF
TGTGCCAGAAGCGTGCGGGGGCCTCGTGGAGATACGCAGTATTTT
>TRBJ2-7|TRBD2|once|TRBV28
CASSPVAGSYEQYF
TGTGCCAGCAGCCCCGTAGCGGGCTCCTACGAGCAGTACTTC
>TRBJ2-7|TRBD2|.|TRBV5-1
CASSSGLEGYEQYF
TGCGCCAGCAGCTCAGGACTAGAGGGCTACGAGCAGTACTTC
>TRBJ2-1|TRBD2|.|TRBV13
CASSLEPTSGGYNEQFF
TGTGCCAGCAGCTTAGAGCCGACTAGCGGGGGGTACAATGAGCAGTTCTTC
>TRBJ1-5|TRBD1|once|TRBV12-5
CASGSQGAHQPQHF
TGTGCTAGTGGTTCACAGGGGGCGCATCAGCCCCAGCATTTT
>TRBJ2-7|.|.|TRBV12-3/TRBV12-4
CASSLTYEQYF
TGTGCCAGCAGTCTAACCTACGAGCAGTACTTC
>TRBJ2-7|TRBD2|many|TRBV18
CASSPRTSGAYEQYF
TGTGCCAGCTCACCACGTACTAGCGGGGCCTACGAGCAGTACTTC
>TRBJ1-3|TRBD1|once|TRBV28
CASVDRAAGNTIYF
TGTGCCAGCGTAGACAGGGCGGCAGGAAACACCATATATTTT
>TRBJ2-7|.|.|TRBV4-1
CASSHSGQTYEQYF
TGCGCCAGCAGCCATTCGGGACAAACCTACGAGCAGTACTTC
>TRBJ1-2|.|.|TRBV28
CASSLFSGGAGGYTF
TGTGCCAGCAGTTTATTTTCTGGGGGCGCAGGGGGCTACACCTTC
>TRBJ2-1|.|.|TRBV21-1
CASTILPGKNNEQFF
TGTGCCAGCACCATCCTCCCCGGGAAAAACAATGAGCAGTTCTTC
>TRBJ2-1|.|few|TRBV10-3
CAITRGSYNEQFF
TGTGCCATCACTCGGGGGTCCTACAATGAGCAGTTCTTC
>TRBJ2-2|.|.|TRBV28
CAARGSGSMNTGELFF
TGTGCCGCGAGAGGGAGTGGTTCAATGAACACCGGGGAGCTGTTTTTT
>TRBJ1-2|.|.|TRBV5-1
CASSPQENYGYTF
TGCGCCAGCAGTCCTCAGGAAAACTATGGCTACACCTTC
>TRBJ2-1|.|.|TRBV15
CATSRPGLDEQFF
TGTGCCACCAGCAGGCCAGGGCTTGATGAGCAGTTCTTC